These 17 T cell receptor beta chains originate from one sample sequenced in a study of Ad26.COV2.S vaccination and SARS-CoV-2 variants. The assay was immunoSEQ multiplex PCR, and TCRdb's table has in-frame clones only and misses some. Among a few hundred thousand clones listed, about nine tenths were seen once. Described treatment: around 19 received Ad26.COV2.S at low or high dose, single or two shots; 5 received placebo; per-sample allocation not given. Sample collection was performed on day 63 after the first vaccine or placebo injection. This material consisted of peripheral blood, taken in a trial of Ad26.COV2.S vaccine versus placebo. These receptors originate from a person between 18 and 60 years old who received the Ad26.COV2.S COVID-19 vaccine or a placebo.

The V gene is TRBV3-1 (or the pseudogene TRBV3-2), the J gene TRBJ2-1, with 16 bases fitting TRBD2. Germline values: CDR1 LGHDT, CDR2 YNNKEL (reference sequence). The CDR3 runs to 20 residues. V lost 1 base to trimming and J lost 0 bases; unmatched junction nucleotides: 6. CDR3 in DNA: TGTGCCAGCAGCCAAGTGGGACTAGCGGGGGGGCCGAGCTCCTACAATGAGCAGTTCTTC. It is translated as CASSQVGLAGGPSSYNEQFF.

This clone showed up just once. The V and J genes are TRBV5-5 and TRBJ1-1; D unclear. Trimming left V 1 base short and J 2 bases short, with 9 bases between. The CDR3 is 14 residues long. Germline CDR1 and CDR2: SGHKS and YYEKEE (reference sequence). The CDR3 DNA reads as TGTGCCAGCAGCTTGCCTAAAGTAAACACTGAAGCTTTCTTT. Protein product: CASSLPKVNTEAFF.

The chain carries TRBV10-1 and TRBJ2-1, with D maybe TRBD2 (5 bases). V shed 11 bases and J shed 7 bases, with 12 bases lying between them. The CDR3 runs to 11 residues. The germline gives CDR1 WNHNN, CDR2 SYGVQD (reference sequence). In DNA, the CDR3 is TGCGCCTCCATGGACTTAAATGAGCAGTTCTTC. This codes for CASMDLNEQFF.

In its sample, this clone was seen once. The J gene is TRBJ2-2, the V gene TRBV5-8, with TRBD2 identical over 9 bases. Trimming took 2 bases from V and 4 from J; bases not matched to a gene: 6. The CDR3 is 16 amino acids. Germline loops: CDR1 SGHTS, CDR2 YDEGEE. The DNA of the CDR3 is TGTGCCAGCAGCTTTATTCTAGCGGGACCCACCGGGGAGCTGTTTTTT. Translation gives CASSFILAGPTGELFF.

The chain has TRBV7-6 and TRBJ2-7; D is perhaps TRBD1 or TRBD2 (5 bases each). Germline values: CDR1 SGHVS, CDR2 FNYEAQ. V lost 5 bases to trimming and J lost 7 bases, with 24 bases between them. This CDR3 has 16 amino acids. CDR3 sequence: CASSPGSSREMGEQYF. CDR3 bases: TGTGCCAGCAGCCCTGGTAGTAGCAGGGAGATGGGAGAGCAGTACTTC.

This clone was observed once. CDR3 region: CASSSLTSGGLETQYF. The CDR3 DNA reads as TGTGCCAGCAGTTCCCTGACTAGCGGGGGGTTGGAGACCCAGTACTTC. J is TRBJ2-5 and V is TRBV2; TRBD2 aligns across 13 bases. In germline, CDR1 is SNHLY, CDR2 FYNNEI. V lost 5 bases to trimming and J lost 5 bases; unmatched junction nucleotides: 8. CDR3 size: 16 residues.

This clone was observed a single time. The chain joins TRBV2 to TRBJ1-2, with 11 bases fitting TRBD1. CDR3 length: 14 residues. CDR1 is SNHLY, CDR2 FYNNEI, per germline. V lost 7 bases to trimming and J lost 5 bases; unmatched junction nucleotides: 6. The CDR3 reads CASTVDRGPYGYTF. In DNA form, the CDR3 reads TGTGCCAGCACCGTGGACAGGGGGCCATATGGCTACACCTTC.

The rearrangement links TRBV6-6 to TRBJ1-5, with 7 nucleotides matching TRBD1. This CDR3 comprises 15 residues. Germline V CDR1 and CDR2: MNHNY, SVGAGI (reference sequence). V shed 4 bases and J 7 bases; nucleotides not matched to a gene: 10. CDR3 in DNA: TGTGCCAGCAGTTCCACCGGGACAGCATACCAGCCCCAGCATTTT. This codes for CASSSTGTAYQPQHF.

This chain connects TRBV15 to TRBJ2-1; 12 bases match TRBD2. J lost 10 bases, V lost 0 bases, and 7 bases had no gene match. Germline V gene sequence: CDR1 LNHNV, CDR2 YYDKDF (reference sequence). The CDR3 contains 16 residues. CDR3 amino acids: CATSRDPGLAGSEQFF. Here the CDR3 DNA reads TGTGCCACCAGCAGAGATCCTGGACTAGCGGGAAGCGAGCAGTTCTTC.

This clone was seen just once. The CDR3 bases are TGTGCCAGTAGTATCCAGGGGGGGAATGAGCAGTTCTTC. Translation: CASSIQGGNEQFF. V and J are TRBV19 and TRBJ2-1; the D gene could be TRBD1 or TRBD2 (7 bases each). The CDR3 is 13 amino acids. Trimming removed 3 bases at V and 7 bases at J, with 10 bases between. Germline V gene sequence: CDR1 LNHDA, CDR2 SQIVND (reference sequence).

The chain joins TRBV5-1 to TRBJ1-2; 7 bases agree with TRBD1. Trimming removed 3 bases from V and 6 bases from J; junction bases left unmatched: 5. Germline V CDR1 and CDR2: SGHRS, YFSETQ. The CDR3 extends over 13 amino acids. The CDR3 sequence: CASSSQGNDGYTF. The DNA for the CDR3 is TGCGCCAGCAGCTCACAGGGGAATGATGGCTACACCTTC.

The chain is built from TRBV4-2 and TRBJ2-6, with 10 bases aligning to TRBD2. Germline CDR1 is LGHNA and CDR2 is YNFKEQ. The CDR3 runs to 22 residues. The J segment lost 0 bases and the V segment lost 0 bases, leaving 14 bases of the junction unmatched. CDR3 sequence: CASSQEVEGETSGFSGANVLTF. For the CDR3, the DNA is TGTGCCAGCAGCCAAGAAGTTGAGGGTGAGACTAGCGGGTTCTCTGGGGCCAACGTCCTGACTTTC.

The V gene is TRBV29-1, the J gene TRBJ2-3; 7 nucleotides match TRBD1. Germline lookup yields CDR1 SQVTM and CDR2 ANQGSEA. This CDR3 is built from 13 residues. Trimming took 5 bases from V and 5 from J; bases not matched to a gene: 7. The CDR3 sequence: CSVLWWDRDTQYF. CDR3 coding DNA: TGCAGCGTTTTATGGTGGGACAGAGATACGCAGTATTTT.

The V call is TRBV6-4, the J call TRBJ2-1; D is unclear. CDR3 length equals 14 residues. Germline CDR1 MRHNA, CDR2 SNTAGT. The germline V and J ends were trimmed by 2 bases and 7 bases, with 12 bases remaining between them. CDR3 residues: CASSDPPTENEQFF. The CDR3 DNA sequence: TGTGCCAGCAGTGACCCCCCGACGGAAAATGAGCAGTTCTTC.

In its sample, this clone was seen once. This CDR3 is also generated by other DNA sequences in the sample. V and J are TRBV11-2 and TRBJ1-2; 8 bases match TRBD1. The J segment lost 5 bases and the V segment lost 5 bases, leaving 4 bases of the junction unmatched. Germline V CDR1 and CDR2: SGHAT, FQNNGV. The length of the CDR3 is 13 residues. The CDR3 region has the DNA TGTGCCAGCAGCCCGGACAGGGTGTATGGCTACACCTTC. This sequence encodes CASSPDRVYGYTF.

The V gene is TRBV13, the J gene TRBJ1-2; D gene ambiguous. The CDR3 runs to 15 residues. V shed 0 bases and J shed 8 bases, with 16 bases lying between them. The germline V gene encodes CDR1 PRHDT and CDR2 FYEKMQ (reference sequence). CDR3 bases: TGTGCCAGCAGCTTAGGCCTGGAGGGCTCAAGGGGCTACACCTTC. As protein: CASSLGLEGSRGYTF.

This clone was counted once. The CDR3 sequence is CASSFGAIKTGELFF. DNA for the CDR3: TGTGCCAGCAGCTTCGGCGCAATCAAGACCGGGGAGCTGTTTTTT. This chain connects TRBV14 to TRBJ2-2; D call uncertain. Looked up from germline, CDR1 is SGHDN and CDR2 is FVKESK. V lost 5 bases and J lost 5, with 15 bases in between. The CDR3 runs 15 residues.